The rows below give T cell receptor beta chains drawn from one sample of a study of shared clonotypes between healthy human individuals. The data were produced by immunoSEQ multiplex PCR, yet TCRdb's version contains in-frame clones alone and is incomplete. In the table there are about 2.2 million clones, 93% of which are singletons. The sample taken for sequencing was naive CD8+ T cells from PBMCs. Receptors originate from a man aged 18 to 29 in good health. Some clones in this sample may be carry-over from other donors' samples. The CDR3 runs from the conserved cysteine through the conserved F or W. Each record gives: D gene, clone size, J gene, V gene, CDR3 protein, CDR3 DNA. The D gene is left open where the match is weak. The size of a clone is reported for some rows only, either as once, few or many, or as a class for expanded clones.

d_call: -; clone_size: -; j_call: TRBJ2-1; v_call: TRBV7-8; cdr3_aa: CASSSVGYNEQFF; cdr3_nt: TGTGCCAGCAGTTCAGTCGGGTACAATGAGCAGTTCTTC
d_call: TRBD1; clone_size: -; j_call: TRBJ2-7; v_call: TRBV6-6; cdr3_aa: CASSTGGLNEQYF; cdr3_nt: TGTGCCAGCAGTACAGGGGGTTTAAACGAGCAGTACTTC
d_call: TRBD2; clone_size: -; j_call: TRBJ2-1; v_call: TRBV9; cdr3_aa: CASSQGAGRASEQFF; cdr3_nt: TGTGCCAGCAGCCAAGGGGCCGGGAGGGCCTCTGAGCAGTTCTTC
d_call: -; clone_size: -; j_call: TRBJ2-1; v_call: TRBV27; cdr3_aa: CASSSTTSPIHSEQFF; cdr3_nt: TGTGCCAGCAGTTCGACCACTAGCCCTATACACAGTGAGCAGTTCTTC
d_call: TRBD1; clone_size: -; j_call: TRBJ2-4; v_call: TRBV6-6; cdr3_aa: CASSPRQGTKNIQYF; cdr3_nt: TGTGCCAGCAGCCCTAGACAGGGAACCAAAAACATTCAGTACTTC
d_call: -; clone_size: -; j_call: TRBJ2-7; v_call: TRBV11-3; cdr3_aa: CASSLRLGYEQYF; cdr3_nt: TGTGCCAGCAGCTTAAGACTAGGGTACGAGCAGTACTTC
d_call: -; clone_size: -; j_call: TRBJ2-3; v_call: TRBV9; cdr3_aa: CASSVDGQKLRDTQYF; cdr3_nt: TGTGCCAGCAGCGTAGATGGACAAAAACTCCGAGATACGCAGTATTTT
d_call: -; clone_size: once; j_call: TRBJ2-1; v_call: TRBV7-3; cdr3_aa: CASSSTRASYNEQFF; cdr3_nt: TGTGCCAGCAGCAGCACCAGGGCGTCCTACAATGAGCAGTTCTTC
d_call: TRBD2; clone_size: -; j_call: TRBJ2-1; v_call: TRBV6-1; cdr3_aa: CASSELGLPYNEQFF; cdr3_nt: TGTGCCAGCAGTGAATTGGGACTACCCTACAATGAGCAGTTCTTC
d_call: TRBD1; clone_size: -; j_call: TRBJ1-2; v_call: TRBV5-1; cdr3_aa: CASSLVGGQGPTGYGYTF; cdr3_nt: TGCGCCAGCAGCTTGGTGGGGGGACAGGGGCCCACTGGCTATGGCTACACCTTC
d_call: -; clone_size: -; j_call: TRBJ2-1; v_call: TRBV9; cdr3_aa: CASSVGRGSYNEQFF; cdr3_nt: TGTGCCAGCAGCGTAGGAAGGGGGTCCTACAATGAGCAGTTCTTC
d_call: -; clone_size: -; j_call: TRBJ1-5; v_call: TRBV28; cdr3_aa: CATTRGWAGQPQHF; cdr3_nt: TGTGCCACCACCAGGGGTTGGGCAGGACAGCCCCAGCATTTT
d_call: TRBD2; clone_size: -; j_call: TRBJ2-7; v_call: TRBV9; cdr3_aa: CASSVDDRTLAGGYEQYF; cdr3_nt: TGTGCCAGCAGCGTAGACGACAGGACCCTAGCGGGAGGTTACGAGCAGTACTTC
d_call: TRBD1; clone_size: -; j_call: TRBJ1-6; v_call: TRBV9; cdr3_aa: CASSPTSGTVNSPLHF; cdr3_nt: TGTGCCAGCAGCCCCACGTCCGGGACAGTTAATTCACCCCTCCACTTT
d_call: -; clone_size: once; j_call: TRBJ1-5; v_call: TRBV21-1; cdr3_aa: CASSKQGMSNQPQHF; cdr3_nt: TGTGCCAGCAGCAAACAGGGAATGAGCAATCAGCCCCAGCATTTT
d_call: -; clone_size: -; j_call: TRBJ2-1; v_call: TRBV4-1; cdr3_aa: CASSQQTRVGDEQFF; cdr3_nt: TGCGCCAGCAGCCAACAGACTAGGGTGGGCGATGAGCAGTTCTTC
d_call: TRBD2; clone_size: -; j_call: TRBJ2-7; v_call: TRBV27; cdr3_aa: CASMGGSYEQYF; cdr3_nt: TGTGCCAGCATGGGGGGGTCCTACGAGCAGTACTTC
d_call: -; clone_size: -; j_call: TRBJ2-7; v_call: TRBV19; cdr3_aa: CASREGGQNYEQYF; cdr3_nt: TGTGCCAGTAGAGAGGGCGGACAAAACTACGAGCAGTACTTC
d_call: -; clone_size: -; j_call: TRBJ2-1; v_call: TRBV7-9; cdr3_aa: CASSVWGVMSNEQFF; cdr3_nt: TGTGCCAGCAGCGTTTGGGGGGTAATGAGCAATGAGCAGTTCTTC
d_call: -; clone_size: -; j_call: TRBJ1-1; v_call: TRBV19; cdr3_aa: CATSTAWGEAFF; cdr3_nt: TGTGCCACAAGCACGGCGTGGGGTGAAGCTTTCTTT
d_call: -; clone_size: few; j_call: TRBJ2-7; v_call: TRBV27; cdr3_aa: CASSRDGYEQYF; cdr3_nt: TGTGCCAGCAGCCGGGACGGCTACGAGCAGTACTTC
d_call: TRBD2; clone_size: -; j_call: TRBJ2-1; v_call: TRBV4-1; cdr3_aa: CASSLTSGRATEQFF; cdr3_nt: TGCGCCAGCAGCCTGACTAGCGGGAGGGCCACTGAGCAGTTCTTC
d_call: TRBD1; clone_size: -; j_call: TRBJ2-1; v_call: TRBV12-5; cdr3_aa: CASGPGQSYNEQFF; cdr3_nt: TGTGCTAGTGGGCCGGGACAGTCCTACAATGAGCAGTTCTTC
d_call: -; clone_size: -; j_call: TRBJ1-5; v_call: TRBV6-1; cdr3_aa: CASSEFWYGNQPQHF; cdr3_nt: TGTGCCAGCAGTGAATTTTGGTATGGCAATCAGCCCCAGCATTTT
d_call: -; clone_size: once; j_call: TRBJ2-7; v_call: TRBV6-5; cdr3_aa: CASSYSAGYEQYF; cdr3_nt: TGTGCCAGCAGTTACTCCGCAGGGTACGAGCAGTACTTC
d_call: TRBD2; clone_size: -; j_call: TRBJ2-1; v_call: TRBV10-1; cdr3_aa: CASPAWPGTSGPSNEQFF; cdr3_nt: TGCGCCAGCCCCGCCTGGCCCGGGACTAGCGGCCCCTCGAATGAGCAGTTCTTC
d_call: TRBD2; clone_size: -; j_call: TRBJ2-7; v_call: TRBV30; cdr3_aa: CAWSVPGGSYEQYF; cdr3_nt: TGTGCCTGGAGCGTCCCGGGGGGATCCTACGAGCAGTACTTC